A selection of T cell receptor beta chains follows, all from one sample in a study of human T cells and chemical hapten exposure. TCRdb re-analysed the 5' RACE reads in MiXCR, keeping a single row per CDR3 protein. This sample has 81,000 or so distinct CDR3 sequences, with about 8.4% found just once. The receptors come from a male donor in good health. Both conserved end residues are part of each CDR3. The D gene is left open where the match is weak. Some rows mark clone size as missing; the rest say once, few, many or name a class of expanded clone.

d_call	v_call	j_call	clone_size	cdr3_aa	cdr3_nt
TRBD1	TRBV5-1	TRBJ2-6	few	CASSLEQGGRANVLTF	TGCGCCAGCAGCTTGGAACAGGGGGGTAGGGCCAACGTCCTGACTTTC
NA	TRBV6-1	TRBJ1-6	few	CASSFGQSANSPLHF	TGTGCCAGCAGTTTCGGACAATCAGCTAATTCACCCCTCCACTTT
NA	TRBV7-9	TRBJ1-4	NA	CASSPAIGFTNEKLFF	TGTGCCAGCAGCCCAGCAATCGGATTCACTAATGAAAAACTGTTTTTT
NA	TRBV7-7	TRBJ2-5	many	CASSLAGVQETQYF	TGTGCCAGCAGCTTAGCGGGGGTACAAGAGACCCAGTACTTC
TRBD1	TRBV12-3/TRBV12-4	TRBJ1-2	NA	CASSTTGAYGYTF	TGTGCCAGCAGCACGACAGGGGCCTATGGCTACACCTTC
TRBD1	TRBV19	TRBJ2-7	few	CASRDRTYEQYF	TGTGCCAGTAGGGACAGGACCTACGAGCAGTACTTC
NA	TRBV24-1	TRBJ1-2	NA	CATSTEDHYGYTF	TGTGCCACCTCGACAGAGGATCACTATGGCTACACCTTC
NA	TRBV6-5	TRBJ1-6	NA	CASGGTVNSPLHF	TGTGCCAGCGGCGGGACGGTTAATTCACCCCTCCACTTT
TRBD2	TRBV5-6	TRBJ2-1	NA	CASTGRENAVEASYNEQFF	TGTGCCAGTACCGGGCGGGAGAATGCGGTTGAGGCATCCTACAATGAGCAGTTCTTC
NA	TRBV7-9	TRBJ2-1	NA	CASSLSTRVNNEQFF	TGTGCCAGCAGCTTGTCGACTAGAGTTAACAATGAGCAGTTCTTC
TRBD1	TRBV6-2/TRBV6-3	TRBJ1-4	few	CASSYSTSGGEKLFF	TGTGCCAGCAGTTACTCGACGTCAGGGGGGGAAAAACTGTTTTTT
TRBD1	TRBV6-1	TRBJ1-1	NA	CASSEWDSRNTEAFF	TGTGCCAGCAGTGAGTGGGACAGTCGGAACACTGAAGCTTTCTTT
NA	TRBV5-4	TRBJ2-3	few	CASSLPLSTAQYF	TGTGCCAGCAGCTTGCCACTCTCGACAGCGCAGTATTTT
NA	TRBV12-3/TRBV12-4	TRBJ2-2	NA	CAIGDTGELFF	TGTGCCATCGGGGACACCGGGGAGCTGTTTTTT
NA	TRBV7-6	TRBJ1-5	NA	CASSLQSGLNQPQHF	TGTGCCAGCAGTCTACAGAGCGGCCTCAATCAGCCCCAGCATTTT
TRBD1	TRBV10-3	TRBJ1-5	few	CAISPHGTALSNQPQHF	TGTGCCATCAGTCCTCATGGGACAGCACTTAGCAATCAGCCCCAGCATTTT
NA	TRBV7-6	TRBJ1-2	many	CASSLAGGYGYTF	TGTGCCAGCAGCTTAGCAGGGGGCTATGGCTACACCTTC
NA	TRBV25-1	TRBJ2-1	NA	CASSGHHFGEAEQFF	TGTGCCAGCAGTGGACATCACTTTGGGGAGGCAGAGCAGTTCTTC
NA	TRBV5-4	TRBJ2-7	NA	CASSPGPTISYEQYF	TGTGCCAGCAGCCCGGGACCTACCATCTCCTACGAGCAGTACTTC
NA	TRBV29-1	TRBJ1-1	NA	CSVEYQGRAFF	TGCAGCGTCGAGTATCAGGGCAGGGCTTTCTTT
TRBD1	TRBV20-1	TRBJ1-4	few	CSALDRGPEKLFF	TGCAGTGCTCTAGACAGGGGACCGGAAAAACTGTTTTTT
NA	TRBV4-3	TRBJ2-1	many	CASSQRRALDEQFF	TGCGCCAGCAGCCAAAGACGGGCTCTAGATGAGCAGTTCTTC
TRBD1	TRBV20-1	TRBJ1-2	many	CSARDQGGGNGYTF	TGCAGTGCTAGAGATCAAGGGGGCGGAAATGGCTACACCTTC
TRBD2	TRBV27	TRBJ2-5	many	CASSPRTSRSQETQYF	TGTGCCAGCAGTCCACGGACTAGCCGTTCCCAAGAGACCCAGTACTTC